Each of the 24 T cell receptor beta chains below was sequenced from the same sample in a study of blood T cell repertoires in COVID-19. Some clones are missing from TCRdb's copy, which holds only in-frame ones; the method was immunoSEQ multiplex PCR. Of some 300,000 clones in the sample, approximately 88% were seen once. The sample was peripheral blood. These receptors all come from a woman in her twenties or thirties who had recovered from COVID-19.

The V gene is TRBV9, the J gene TRBJ2-2; a possible D gene is TRBD1 (5 bases). Per germline, CDR1 SGDLS and CDR2 YYNGEE. The CDR3 sequence is 17 residues long. The V end was cut by 4 bases, the J end by 5 bases, with 21 bases between. In DNA, the CDR3 is TGTGCCAGCAGCCCCGGAAGGGGCCGGCCCAGGACCGGGGAGCTGTTTTTT. Amino acid sequence: CASSPGRGRPRTGELFF.

V and J are TRBV5-5 and TRBJ2-7, with TRBD1 matching over 9 bases. Trimming took 7 bases from V and 4 from J; bases not matched to a gene: 12. Germline V CDR1 and CDR2: SGHKS, YYEKEE (reference sequence). The CDR3 is 15 residues long. The CDR3 sequence is CASQPGTGQGYEQYF. The CDR3 DNA sequence: TGTGCCAGCCAACCCGGAACGGGACAGGGTTACGAGCAGTACTTC.

V gene TRBV19 combines with J gene TRBJ2-2, with 8 bases that match TRBD2. Unmatched junction bases numbered 0, after V lost 4 bases and J lost 5 bases. Germline loops: CDR1 LNHDA, CDR2 SQIVND (reference sequence). This CDR3 has 13 residues. CDR3 loop: CASSSGGTGELFF. DNA for the CDR3: TGTGCCAGTAGTAGCGGGGGGACCGGGGAGCTGTTTTTT.

This rearrangement joins TRBV6-6 to TRBJ1-1; D not resolved. CDR3 length: 14 residues. Germline lookup yields CDR1 MNHNY and CDR2 SVGAGI (reference sequence). Trimming removed 0 bases at V and 2 bases at J, with 7 bases between. In DNA, the CDR3 is TGTGCCAGCAGTTACTCGTTTCAAAACACTGAAGCTTTCTTT. It yields the protein CASSYSFQNTEAFF.

On this clone: This CDR3 is also generated by other DNA sequences in the sample. The chain employs TRBV5-1 and TRBJ1-1; TRBD1 matches at 8 bases. The junction had 2 bases not matched to a gene; V was cut back by 0 bases and J by 1 base. Germline CDR1 SGHRS, CDR2 YFSETQ. The CDR3 spans 15 residues. DNA for the CDR3: TGCGCCAGCAGCTTGGCGGGACAGGCGAACACTGAAGCTTTCTTT. Translated: CASSLAGQANTEAFF.

This chain joins TRBV2 and TRBJ2-2, with 11 bases lining up with TRBD2. V lost 3 bases, J lost 0 bases, and 3 bases stayed unmatched. The CDR3 consists of 17 residues. The V gene's germline CDR1 is SNHLY and CDR2 FYNNEI. In nucleotides, the CDR3 is TGTGCCAGCAGTGACACTAGCGGGGGTCCGAACACCGGGGAGCTGTTTTTT. It translates to CASSDTSGGPNTGELFF.

This clone has only a few counts. J is TRBJ2-1 and V is TRBV4-2, with no clear D. CDR1 and CDR2 from the germline V gene are LGHNA and YNFKEQ. V gave up 0 bases and J gave up 4 bases, with 16 bases separating them. The CDR3 is made up of 17 amino acids. DNA of the CDR3: TGTGCCAGCAGCCAAGATCCCCCAGGCGCCTTTTACAATGAGCAGTTCTTC. Translating it yields CASSQDPPGAFYNEQFF.

The genes are TRBV2 and TRBJ2-5; D is unresolved. CDR1 is SNHLY, CDR2 FYNNEI, per germline. Trimming stripped 4 bases from V and 4 bases from J, with 7 bases between. The CDR3 covers 12 residues. The CDR3 bases are TGTGCCAGCAGTGTTAATTTAGAGACCCAGTACTTC. Translating it yields CASSVNLETQYF.

The chain joins TRBV6-6 to TRBJ2-7; 11 bases are a match to TRBD2. The CDR3 loop spans 14 amino acids. Per the germline V gene, CDR1 is MNHNY and CDR2 is SVGAGI (reference sequence). V shed 6 bases, J shed 3 bases, and the junction held 4 bases outside the gene matches. CDR3 sequence: CASSPTSGVYEQYF. CDR3 coding DNA: TGTGCCAGCAGCCCGACTAGCGGGGTCTACGAGCAGTACTTC.

V and J are TRBV6-5 and TRBJ1-5; D is possibly TRBD1 (6 bases). Trimming pared 6 bases from V and 1 base from J, leaving 10 bases between. Germline lookup yields CDR1 MNHEY and CDR2 SVGAGI. The CDR3 loop spans 14 amino acids. The CDR3 sequence: CASSDQGSNQPQHF. CDR3 sequence (DNA): TGTGCCAGCAGCGACCAGGGGAGCAATCAGCCCCAGCATTTT.

A single count supports this clone. V and J are TRBV9 and TRBJ2-7, with D possibly matching TRBD1 (5 bases). Trimming left V 3 bases short and J 6 bases short, with 10 bases between. The V gene's germline CDR1 is SGDLS and CDR2 YYNGEE. The CDR3 has 12 amino acids. The CDR3 region has the DNA TGTGCCAGCAGCGGGGGCCGAGGCGAGCAGTACTTC. Its translation: CASSGGRGEQYF.

J is TRBJ1-5 and V is TRBV19; tentative D call: TRBD1 (5 bases). The ends were cut back, 3 bases at V and 0 bases at J, with 15 bases in the middle. The CDR3 has 17 residues. Germline CDR1 is LNHDA and CDR2 is SQIVND (reference sequence). CDR3 sequence reads: CASSMGPGRNSNQPQHF. The CDR3 coding sequence is TGTGCCAGTAGTATGGGCCCAGGGAGGAATAGCAATCAGCCCCAGCATTTT.

This clone was seen just once. The rearrangement links TRBV19 to TRBJ1-2; 8 nucleotides agree with TRBD1. The V segment lost 3 bases and the J segment 6 bases; nucleotides outside the gene matches: 3. The CDR3 sequence is 13 residues long. Germline values: CDR1 LNHDA, CDR2 SQIVND (reference sequence). CDR3 region: CASSITTGDGYTF. For the CDR3, the DNA is TGTGCCAGTAGTATCACGACAGGGGATGGCTACACCTTC.

The chain employs TRBV24-1 and TRBJ2-7; 8 positions agree with TRBD1. With V trimmed by 3 bases and J by 3 bases, 12 bases remained unmatched. The V gene's germline CDR1 is KGHDR and CDR2 SFDVKD. This CDR3 is 17 amino acids long. CDR3 sequence: CATSDPGTGSTLYEQYF. The CDR3 nucleotides read TGTGCCACCAGTGATCCCGGGACAGGCAGTACACTCTACGAGCAGTACTTC.

Written as DNA, the CDR3 is TGTGCCAGCAGCCAAGATAACGGCAATGAGCAGTTCTTC. It translates to CASSQDNGNEQFF. The chain links TRBV14 to TRBJ2-1; D unresolved. The CDR3 sequence is 13 residues long. The V and J ends lost 0 bases and 6 bases respectively, with 6 bases between them. Germline V gene data show CDR1 as SGHDN and CDR2 as FVKESK. The entire variable domain, with the rest obtained from reference TRBV14 and TRBJ2-1, is as follows: EAGVTQFPSHSVIEKGQTVTLRCDPISGHDNLYWYRRVMGKEIKFLLHFVKESKQDESGMPNNRFLAERTGGTYSTLKVQPAELEDSGVYFCASSQDNGNEQFFGPGTRLTVL.

V and J are TRBV5-1 and TRBJ2-2; 11 nucleotides align to TRBD2. Unmatched junction bases numbered 4, after V lost 0 bases and J lost 0 bases. Germline V lookup: CDR1 SGHRS, CDR2 YFSETQ. The CDR3 covers 18 residues. CDR3 amino acids: CASSLASGGRANTGELFF. As DNA, the CDR3 is TGCGCCAGCAGCTTGGCTAGCGGGGGGCGCGCGAACACCGGGGAGCTGTTTTTT.

The chain joins TRBV7-3 to TRBJ2-2, with a weak D call TRBD1 (6 bases). From germline, CDR1 is SGHTA and CDR2 FQGTGA. This CDR3 is 15 amino acids long. The ends were cut back, 2 bases at V and 4 bases at J, with 11 bases in the middle. Here the CDR3 DNA reads TGTGCCAGCAGCTTAGCAGGGGAATTCACCGGGGAGCTGTTTTTT. It encodes CASSLAGEFTGELFF.

This sequence joins TRBV6-2 or TRBV6-3 and TRBJ2-7; TRBD2 matches 10 bases. V was pared by 5 bases and J by 4 bases, with 5 bases of the junction left unmatched. CDR1 is MNHEY and CDR2 is SVGEGT in the germline V gene. CDR3 length equals 14 residues. Here the CDR3 reads CASSPGLAEYEQYF. CDR3 coding DNA: TGTGCCAGCAGTCCAGGACTAGCGGAATACGAGCAGTACTTC.

This sequence joins TRBV7-7 and TRBJ2-7, with TRBD1 matching 8 bases. Germline V gives CDR1 SSHAT, CDR2 FNYEAQ (reference sequence). The CDR3 is made up of 14 amino acids. V shed 5 bases and J 7 bases; nucleotides not matched to a gene: 10. The CDR3, as DNA: TGTGCCAGCAGCCCGAGACAGGGGCTAGGTGAGCAGTACTTC. This codes for CASSPRQGLGEQYF.

This chain joins TRBV3-1 (or the pseudogene TRBV3-2) and TRBJ1-2; 11 bases fit TRBD1. The CDR3 length is 16 residues. Losses at the gene ends were 4 bases for V and 2 bases for J; bases not matched to a gene: 6. The V gene's germline CDR1 is LGHDT and CDR2 YNNKEL (reference sequence). The CDR3: CASSREGQGGNYGYTF. The CDR3 nucleotides are TGTGCCAGCAGCCGGGAGGGACAGGGGGGGAACTATGGCTACACCTTC.

This clone was counted a single time. This sequence joins TRBV7-7 and TRBJ2-7; D perhaps matches TRBD2 (6 bases). CDR1 is SSHAT, CDR2 FNYEAQ, per germline (reference sequence). With 1 base removed from V and 2 bases from J, the gap between germline ends came to 9 bases. The CDR3 loop spans 14 amino acids. This CDR3 reads CASSLGPGAYEQYF. The CDR3 DNA sequence: TGTGCCAGCAGCTTAGGTCCGGGGGCCTACGAGCAGTACTTC.

The chain employs TRBV29-1 and TRBJ2-2; maybe TRBD1 (5 bases). The germline gives CDR1 SQVTM, CDR2 ANQGSEA. The V and J ends lost 3 bases and 4 bases respectively, with 9 bases between them. This CDR3 spans 13 amino acids. For the CDR3, the DNA is TGCAGCGTTGAGGGGCTTCGCACCGGGGAGCTGTTTTTT. Translated, it gives CSVEGLRTGELFF.

This chain uses TRBV5-1 with TRBJ2-7, with 11 positions matching TRBD1. Trimming at V came to 2 bases and at J to 4 bases, leaving 11 bases not matched to a gene. The CDR3 covers 17 residues. Germline CDR1 is SGHRS and CDR2 is YFSETQ. The CDR3: CASSFASGTGGVYEQYF. CDR3 coding DNA: TGCGCCAGCAGCTTTGCCTCCGGGACAGGGGGTGTTTACGAGCAGTACTTC.

This clone was detected once. This sequence joins TRBV27 and TRBJ2-1; 9 nucleotides match TRBD1. The length of the CDR3 is 15 residues. From germline, CDR1 is MNHEY and CDR2 SMNVEV (reference sequence). V was pared by 4 bases and J by 6 bases, with 7 bases of the junction left unmatched. CDR3 sequence: CASSSSKTGGNEQFF. The DNA of the CDR3 is TGTGCCAGCAGTTCGAGCAAGACAGGGGGCAATGAGCAGTTCTTC.